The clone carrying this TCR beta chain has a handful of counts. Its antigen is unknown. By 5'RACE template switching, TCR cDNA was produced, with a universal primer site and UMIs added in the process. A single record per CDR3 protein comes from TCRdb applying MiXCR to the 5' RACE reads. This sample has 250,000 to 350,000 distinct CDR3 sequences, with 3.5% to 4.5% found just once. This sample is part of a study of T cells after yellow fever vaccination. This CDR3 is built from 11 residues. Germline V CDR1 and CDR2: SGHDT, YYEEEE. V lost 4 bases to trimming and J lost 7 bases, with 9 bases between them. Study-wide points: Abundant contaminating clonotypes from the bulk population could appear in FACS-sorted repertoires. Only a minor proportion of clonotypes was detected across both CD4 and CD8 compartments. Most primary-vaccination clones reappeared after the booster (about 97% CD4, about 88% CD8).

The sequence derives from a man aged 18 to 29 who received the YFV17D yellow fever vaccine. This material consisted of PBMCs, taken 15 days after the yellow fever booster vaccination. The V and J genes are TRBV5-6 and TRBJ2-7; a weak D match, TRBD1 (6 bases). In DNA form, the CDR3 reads TGTGCCAGCAGCGCCGGGACAGAGCAGTACGTC. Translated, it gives CASSAGTEQYV.